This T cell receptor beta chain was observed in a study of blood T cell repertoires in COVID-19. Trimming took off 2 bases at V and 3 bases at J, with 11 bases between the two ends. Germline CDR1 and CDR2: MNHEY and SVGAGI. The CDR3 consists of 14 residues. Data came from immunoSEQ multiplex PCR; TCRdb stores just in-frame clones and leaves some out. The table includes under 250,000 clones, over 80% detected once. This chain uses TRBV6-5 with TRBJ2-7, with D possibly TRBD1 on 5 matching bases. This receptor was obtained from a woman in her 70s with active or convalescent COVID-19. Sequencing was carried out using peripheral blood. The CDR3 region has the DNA TGTGCCAGCAGTTACGTTTGGGGCAGCTACGAGCAGTACTTC. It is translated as CASSYVWGSYEQYF.